A selection of T cell receptor beta chains follows, all from one sample in a study of cytomegalovirus exposure and HLA in healthy donors. Profiled with immunoSEQ multiplex PCR; TCRdb holds only in-frame clones, not every one. This table holds 100,000 to 150,000 clones, around 78% found once. The sample comprised PBMCs. These receptors all come from a woman in her thirties or forties in good health and CMV-seronegative. Both conserved end residues are part of each CDR3. Each record gives: D gene, V gene, clone size, J gene, CDR3 protein, CDR3 DNA. D genes are given only for firm matches. Size is omitted from some rows. Given values are once, few, many or a class for expanded clones.

D gene: TRBD1; V gene: TRBV29-1; clone size: NA; J gene: TRBJ1-1; CDR3 protein: CSAGQGWAMNTEAFF; CDR3 DNA: TGCAGCGCAGGACAGGGGTGGGCCATGAACACTGAAGCTTTCTTT
D gene: NA; V gene: TRBV19; clone size: NA; J gene: TRBJ1-1; CDR3 protein: CASSIRSGFEAFF; CDR3 DNA: TGTGCCAGTAGTATTCGGTCAGGGTTTGAAGCTTTCTTT
D gene: NA; V gene: TRBV28; clone size: NA; J gene: TRBJ1-5; CDR3 protein: CASTNGGTNQPQHF; CDR3 DNA: TGTGCCAGCACCAATGGGGGCACAAATCAGCCCCAGCATTTT
D gene: NA; V gene: TRBV18; clone size: NA; J gene: TRBJ1-3; CDR3 protein: CASSPYSGSGNTIYF; CDR3 DNA: TGTGCCAGCTCACCCTACAGCGGCTCTGGAAACACCATATATTTT
D gene: NA; V gene: TRBV27; clone size: NA; J gene: TRBJ1-2; CDR3 protein: CASSLTGGRGGYTF; CDR3 DNA: TGTGCCAGCAGTTTAACCGGGGGGCGAGGTGGCTACACCTTC
D gene: NA; V gene: TRBV28; clone size: few; J gene: TRBJ2-3; CDR3 protein: CASSFRQGLTQYF; CDR3 DNA: TGTGCCAGCAGTTTCAGGCAGGGTCTTACGCAGTATTTT
D gene: TRBD1; V gene: TRBV28; clone size: NA; J gene: TRBJ2-7; CDR3 protein: CATGLLGQGYEQYF; CDR3 DNA: TGTGCCACAGGATTACTGGGACAGGGATACGAGCAGTACTTC
D gene: NA; V gene: TRBV10-3; clone size: NA; J gene: TRBJ2-1; CDR3 protein: CAISTRERGSYNEQFF; CDR3 DNA: TGTGCCATCAGTACCCGGGAGAGGGGCTCCTACAATGAGCAGTTCTTC
D gene: TRBD2; V gene: TRBV5-1; clone size: once; J gene: TRBJ2-1; CDR3 protein: CASSPGTSGSSYNEQFF; CDR3 DNA: TGCGCCAGCAGCCCGGGGACTAGCGGGAGCTCCTACAATGAGCAGTTCTTC
D gene: NA; V gene: TRBV29-1; clone size: NA; J gene: TRBJ2-5; CDR3 protein: CSVEETRGGTQYF; CDR3 DNA: TGCAGCGTTGAAGAAACCCGTGGAGGGACCCAGTACTTC
D gene: TRBD2; V gene: TRBV10-3; clone size: NA; J gene: TRBJ2-7; CDR3 protein: CAISPNRDYRRYEQYF; CDR3 DNA: TGTGCCATCAGTCCTAATCGGGACTATCGGAGATACGAGCAGTACTTC
D gene: TRBD1; V gene: TRBV6-1; clone size: few; J gene: TRBJ1-2; CDR3 protein: CASNPTGIDYGYTF; CDR3 DNA: TGTGCCAGCAACCCGACAGGGATAGACTATGGCTACACCTTC
D gene: NA; V gene: TRBV28; clone size: NA; J gene: TRBJ2-6; CDR3 protein: CASSAPGTGANVLTF; CDR3 DNA: TGTGCCAGCAGTGCCCCAGGTACTGGGGCCAACGTCCTGACTTTC
D gene: TRBD1; V gene: TRBV15; clone size: NA; J gene: TRBJ1-1; CDR3 protein: CATSRVGTGGTEAFF; CDR3 DNA: TGTGCCACCAGCAGAGTCGGGACAGGAGGCACTGAAGCTTTCTTT
D gene: TRBD1; V gene: TRBV28; clone size: NA; J gene: TRBJ2-7; CDR3 protein: CASSFGRGRYEQYF; CDR3 DNA: TGTGCCAGCAGTTTTGGAAGGGGGCGGTACGAGCAGTACTTC
D gene: NA; V gene: TRBV20-1; clone size: NA; J gene: TRBJ1-4; CDR3 protein: CSARAGEKLFF; CDR3 DNA: TGCAGTGCTAGGGCTGGTGAAAAACTGTTTTTT
D gene: TRBD1; V gene: TRBV2; clone size: once; J gene: TRBJ2-7; CDR3 protein: CASSETGDYEQYF; CDR3 DNA: TGTGCCAGCAGTGAGACAGGGGACTACGAGCAGTACTTC
D gene: NA; V gene: TRBV15; clone size: NA; J gene: TRBJ2-5; CDR3 protein: CATSSRETQYF; CDR3 DNA: TGTGCCACCAGCAGCAGGGAGACCCAGTACTTC
D gene: TRBD2; V gene: TRBV15; clone size: NA; J gene: TRBJ2-2; CDR3 protein: CATSRDPSGYANTGELFF; CDR3 DNA: TGTGCCACCAGCAGAGATCCTAGCGGGTACGCGAACACCGGGGAGCTGTTTTTT
D gene: TRBD1; V gene: TRBV7-8; clone size: NA; J gene: TRBJ2-5; CDR3 protein: CASQDRGYGTQYF; CDR3 DNA: TGTGCCAGCCAGGACAGGGGATATGGGACCCAGTACTTC
D gene: NA; V gene: TRBV5-1; clone size: NA; J gene: TRBJ2-5; CDR3 protein: CASSLEGLTETQYF; CDR3 DNA: TGCGCCAGCAGCCTGGAGGGACTCACAGAGACCCAGTACTTC
D gene: NA; V gene: TRBV7-2; clone size: NA; J gene: TRBJ1-4; CDR3 protein: CASRPGRRPNEKLFF; CDR3 DNA: TGTGCCAGCAGACCCGGGAGGCGGCCGAATGAAAAACTGTTTTTT
D gene: TRBD1; V gene: TRBV29-1; clone size: NA; J gene: TRBJ2-2; CDR3 protein: CSARQGSTGELFF; CDR3 DNA: TGCAGCGCACGACAGGGCTCCACCGGGGAGCTGTTTTTT